Listed below are T cell receptor beta chains from one sample, sequenced in a study of breast tumors, draining lymph nodes, adjacent tissues. TCRdb reprocessed the multiplex PCR reads with MiXCR, giving one entry per CDR3 protein. The data hold some 120,000 distinct CDR3 sequences, with 21% observed a single time. The material sequenced was axillary lymph node tissue. The origin of the receptors is a female donor with breast cancer. Some clones in this sample may be carry-over from other donors' samples. CDR3s include the opening cysteine and the closing phenylalanine or tryptophan. A D gene is named only where the DNA matches it firmly. The size of a clone is reported for some rows only, either as once, few or many, or as a class for expanded clones.

D gene	clone size	J gene	V gene	CDR3 DNA	CDR3 protein
-	many	TRBJ1-2	TRBV2	TGTGCCAGCGGCGCGGGGGACTATGGCTACACCTTC	CASGAGDYGYTF
-	many	TRBJ1-2	TRBV12-3/TRBV12-4	TGTGCCAGCAGTTTCGGGACCAAAGGGAACTATGGCTACACCTTC	CASSFGTKGNYGYTF
-	many	TRBJ2-7	TRBV28	TGTGCCAGCAGAGAGAGATGGGAGCAGTACTTC	CASRERWEQYF
-	many	TRBJ2-1	TRBV4-1	TGCGCCAGCAGCCAAACTGGGACATTATACAATGAGCAGTTCTTC	CASSQTGTLYNEQFF
-	many	TRBJ2-1	TRBV24-1	TGTGCCACCAGTGACCCGGGACTTTCTTCCACTGAGCAGTTCTTC	CATSDPGLSSTEQFF
TRBD1	many	TRBJ2-5	TRBV7-9	TGTGCCAGCAGCACTCAGGGGGCCGAGACCCAGTACTTC	CASSTQGAETQYF
-	-	TRBJ1-4	TRBV5-1	TGCGTCAGCAGCTTGGGGGCAACTAATGAAAAACTGTTTTTT	CVSSLGATNEKLFF
TRBD2	many	TRBJ2-5	TRBV19	TGTGCCAGTAGTCCGACCCTTGGGAGGGGAGAGACCCAGTACTTC	CASSPTLGRGETQYF
TRBD2	many	TRBJ2-7	TRBV27	TGTGCCAGCGGGAGACTAGCGGGAATCGAGCAGTACTTC	CASGRLAGIEQYF
TRBD1	many	TRBJ2-7	TRBV29-1	TGCAGCGTTGAAGATAAGGACAGGACCTACGAGCAGTACTTC	CSVEDKDRTYEQYF
-	many	TRBJ1-3	TRBV5-1	TGCGCCAGCAGCCGAAAGGACAGTTCTCCCTCTGGAAACACCATATATTTT	CASSRKDSSPSGNTIYF
-	many	TRBJ2-7	TRBV19	TGTGCCAGTAGTGCCCGGGGTTCCCAGGGTTCCTACGAGCAGTACTTC	CASSARGSQGSYEQYF
-	-	TRBJ2-2	TRBV4-2	TGTGCCAGCAGAGGAGGGGGGACAAGCAGCGGGGAGCTGTTTTTT	CASRGGGTSSGELFF
TRBD1	many	TRBJ2-1	TRBV11-2	TGTGCCAGCAGCCAGAGTCCAGGGGGAGTTTTCTACAATGAGCAGTTCTTC	CASSQSPGGVFYNEQFF
-	many	TRBJ2-7	TRBV20-1	TGCAGTGCTAGAGCCAGGGGGGGAGGGGCCAACGAGCAGTACTTC	CSARARGGGANEQYF